This TCR beta chain is drawn from a study of T cell responses to AZD1222 COVID-19 vaccine. General observations from the study: Repertoires were sampled only after the peak T cell response. Recipients of two AZD1222 doses showed rising Spike-specific TCR breadth and depth.

In regard to this clone: Its antigen is currently unknown.

Profiled with immunoSEQ multiplex PCR; TCRdb holds only in-frame clones, not every one. The sample holds about 130,000 clones, roughly 87% seen once. V was pared by 5 bases and J by 0 bases, with 11 bases between. The CDR3 has 15 residues. From germline, CDR1 is SGHAT and CDR2 FQNNGV. This clonotype originated in an adult who received the AZD1222 COVID-19 vaccine. J is TRBJ2-4 and V is TRBV11-2; D is possibly TRBD1 (5 bases). This sample comprised peripheral blood, obtained 28 days after the second AZD1222 dose. CDR3 residues: CASSDSGLAKNIQYF. The CDR3 region has the DNA TGTGCCAGCAGCGACAGTGGGCTAGCCAAAAACATTCAGTACTTC.